The 19 T cell receptor beta chains listed next were all sequenced from one sample in a study of shared clonotypes between healthy human individuals. Method: immunoSEQ multiplex PCR; TCRdb's copy keeps in-frame clones and lacks some. The sample lists roughly 640,000 clones; about 97% were seen once. The sample comprised naive CD4+ T cells sorted from blood. Indicated subset: CD45RA+ positively selected. These receptor sequences come from a woman aged 30 to 39 in good health.

The rearrangement links TRBV14 to TRBJ2-1; a possible D gene is TRBD1 (6 bases). The germline V gene encodes CDR1 SGHDN and CDR2 FVKESK. The germline V and J ends were trimmed by 0 bases and 9 bases, with 12 bases remaining between them. This CDR3 has 14 amino acids. The CDR3 coding sequence is TGTGCCAGCAGCCAAGAAGAGGGGGTAGGTGAGCAGTTCTTC. Its protein product is CASSQEEGVGEQFF.

The J gene is TRBJ1-4, the V gene TRBV6-6; 8 nucleotides agree with TRBD1. V gave up 5 bases and J gave up 5 bases; unmatched junction bases: 1. The CDR3 is 13 residues long. CDR1 MNHNY and CDR2 SVGAGI come from the germline V gene (reference sequence). The CDR3 region has the DNA TGTGCCAGCAGTACAGGGGGGAATGAAAAACTGTTTTTT. This translates into CASSTGGNEKLFF.

The V and J genes are TRBV4-2 and TRBJ2-1, with 10 bases aligning to TRBD2. The junction had 8 bases not matched to a gene; V was cut back by 6 bases and J by 0 bases. This CDR3 region has 17 residues. CDR1 is LGHNA and CDR2 is YNFKEQ in the germline V gene. CDR3 in DNA: TGTGCCAGCAGACCCGGACTAGCGGAAAGCTCCTACAATGAGCAGTTCTTC. It is translated as CASRPGLAESSYNEQFF.

The rearrangement joins TRBV7-9 to TRBJ2-5, with D perhaps being TRBD1 or TRBD2 (5 bases each). The CDR3 runs to 15 residues. Per germline, CDR1 SEHNR and CDR2 FQNEAQ (reference sequence). With 5 bases removed from V and 4 bases from J, the gap between germline ends came to 17 bases. The CDR3 loop is CASSPLGREAETQYF. The CDR3 DNA reads as TGTGCCAGCAGCCCCTTGGGACGAGAAGCAGAGACCCAGTACTTC.

The V call is TRBV7-3, the J call TRBJ1-2; D is unclear. V was clipped by 2 bases and J by 4 bases, with 8 bases between them. Germline V CDR1 and CDR2: SGHTA, FQGTGA. The CDR3 sequence is 13 residues long. CDR3 amino acids: CASSLDPSYGYTF. The CDR3 DNA is TGTGCCAGCAGCTTAGACCCGTCCTATGGCTACACCTTC. Based on the CDR3 plus reference TRBV7-3 and TRBJ1-2, the full variable domain is GAGVSQTPSNKVTEKGKYVELRCDPISGHTALYWYRQSLGQGPEFLIYFQGTGAADDSGLPNDRFFAVRPEGSVSTLKIQRTERGDSAVYLCASSLDPSYGYTFGSGTRLTVV.

The V and J genes are TRBV18 and TRBJ2-3, with D tentatively TRBD1 (6 bases). Trimming took off 4 bases at V and 2 bases at J, with 13 bases between the two ends. The CDR3 extends over 15 amino acids. Germline CDR1 KGHSH, CDR2 LQKENI. The CDR3 spells CASSRSGQNTDTQYF. DNA for the CDR3: TGTGCCAGCTCACGTTCTGGACAGAACACAGATACGCAGTATTTT.

The V gene is TRBV4-2, the J gene TRBJ2-6; no definite D call. V was shortened by 0 bases and J by 0 bases, with 12 bases between the two germline ends. The CDR3 covers 18 residues. Per the germline V gene, CDR1 is LGHNA and CDR2 is YNFKEQ. The CDR3 loop reads CASSQDGQASSGANVLTF. CDR3 DNA sequence: TGTGCCAGCAGCCAAGATGGGCAGGCCAGCTCTGGGGCCAACGTCCTGACTTTC.

J is TRBJ2-1 and V is TRBV5-4, with TRBD2 matching over 8 bases. CDR1 and CDR2 from the germline V gene are SGHNT and YYREEE (reference sequence). The CDR3 consists of 18 residues. The junction had 11 bases not matched to a gene; V was cut back by 1 base and J by 2 bases. For the CDR3, the DNA is TGTGCCAGCAGCTTGAAAACGCTAGCGGGTACCACCTACAATGAGCAGTTCTTC. Amino acid sequence: CASSLKTLAGTTYNEQFF.

The chain links TRBV28 to TRBJ1-2; TRBD1 might be the D (6 bases). Trimming took off 6 bases at V and 6 bases at J, with 11 bases between the two ends. Germline V gene data show CDR1 as MDHEN and CDR2 as SYDVKM. This CDR3 is built from 12 residues. The CDR3 coding sequence is TGTGCCAGCAGGTCGGGGGCGCATGGCTACACCTTC. Its protein product is CASRSGAHGYTF.

The chain uses TRBV11-2 and TRBJ2-1; 11 bases line up with TRBD2. The germline V gene encodes CDR1 SGHAT and CDR2 FQNNGV. This CDR3 is built from 16 residues. Trimming took 5 bases from V and 1 from J; bases not matched to a gene: 4. CDR3: CASSTGTSGSYNEQFF. As DNA, the CDR3 is TGTGCCAGCAGCACCGGGACTAGCGGTTCCTACAATGAGCAGTTCTTC.

The chain carries TRBV2 and TRBJ2-2; D is undetermined. Trimming shortened V by 6 bases and J by 2 bases, and 7 bases separated the two germline ends. The CDR3 spans 13 residues. Per germline, CDR1 SNHLY and CDR2 FYNNEI. This CDR3 reads CASRLLNTGELFF. The DNA of the CDR3 is TGTGCCAGCAGGCTACTAAACACCGGGGAGCTGTTTTTT. The complete variable domain, with remaining parts taken from reference TRBV2 and TRBJ2-2, reads EPEVTQTPSHQVTQMGQEVILRCVPISNHLYFYWYRQILGQKVEFLVSFYNNEISEKSEIFDDQFSVERPDGSNFTLKIRSTKLEDSAMYFCASRLLNTGELFFGEGSRLTVL.

V gene TRBV18 combines with J gene TRBJ1-5; no firm D call. V was cut by 5 bases and J by 5 bases, with 16 bases left in between. The CDR3 spans 15 residues. Germline CDR1 reads KGHSH; CDR2 reads LQKENI. The DNA for the CDR3 is TGTGCCAGCTCAGCGGTCGAGGGTGGGGATCAGCCCCAGCATTTT. Protein sequence: CASSAVEGGDQPQHF.

This sequence joins TRBV5-1 and TRBJ1-3; D remains ambiguous. The germline V gene encodes CDR1 SGHRS and CDR2 YFSETQ. Between the trimmed V and J ends, which lost 4 bases and 0 bases, there was a span of 11 bases. CDR3 size: 15 residues. CDR3 in amino acids: CASSPTIPSGNTIYF. The CDR3, as DNA: TGCGCCAGCAGCCCCACCATACCCTCTGGAAACACCATATATTTT. The full variable domain, rest sourced from reference TRBV5-1 and TRBJ1-3, is KAGVTQTPRYLIKTRGQQVTLSCSPISGHRSVSWYQQTPGQGLQFLFEYFSETQRNKGNFPGRFSGRQFSNSRSEMNVSTLELGDSALYLCASSPTIPSGNTIYFGEGSWLTVV.

The chain recombines TRBV7-3 with TRBJ2-7, with 11 bases matching TRBD2. V lost 1 base, J lost 5 bases, and 4 bases stayed unmatched. Germline CDR1 reads SGHTA; CDR2 reads FQGTGA. The CDR3 runs to 15 residues. The DNA for the CDR3 is TGTGCCAGCAGCTTAAGTAGCGGGAGGGCCCACGAGCAGTACTTC. Translated: CASSLSSGRAHEQYF.

V usage is TRBV9 and J usage is TRBJ2-5; 8 bases align to TRBD2. The CDR3 consists of 18 residues. The J segment lost 4 bases and the V segment lost 3 bases, leaving 17 bases of the junction unmatched. Germline CDR1 SGDLS, CDR2 YYNGEE. The CDR3 reads CASSAGGLGSLSVETQYF. As DNA, the CDR3 is TGTGCCAGCAGCGCCGGGGGACTAGGGAGCCTCTCTGTAGAGACCCAGTACTTC.

V gene TRBV5-1 combines with J gene TRBJ1-5, with a weak D call TRBD1 (5 bases). This CDR3 region has 15 residues. CDR1 is SGHRS, CDR2 YFSETQ, per germline. With 5 bases removed from V and 0 bases from J, the gap between germline ends came to 12 bases. CDR3 protein: CASRETVNSNQPQHF. The CDR3 nucleotides read TGCGCCAGCAGGGAGACAGTTAATAGCAATCAGCCCCAGCATTTT.

The J gene is TRBJ1-3, the V gene TRBV18; no reliable D call. Per germline, CDR1 KGHSH and CDR2 LQKENI. This CDR3 has 17 amino acids. The V end lost 3 bases, the J end lost 0 bases, and 15 bases lay between the germline ends. CDR3 bases: TGTGCCAGCTCACCTAACTCGGGTAGCCCCTCTGGAAACACCATATATTTT. Translated, it gives CASSPNSGSPSGNTIYF.

In DNA form, the CDR3 reads TGTGCCAGCAGCCGAGACGAACAGGGGGTCTGGTACGAGCAGTACTTC. Its translation: CASSRDEQGVWYEQYF. V and J are TRBV2 and TRBJ2-5, with 8 bases matching TRBD1. The assigned J gene may be wrong: the sequence end matches TRBJ2-7 better. The germline gives CDR1 SNHLY, CDR2 FYNNEI. The CDR3 has 16 residues.

The rearrangement joins TRBV28 to TRBJ2-1; 8 nucleotides line up with TRBD2. The CDR3 is 14 amino acids. The V gene end was trimmed by 6 bases and the J gene end by 1 base; junction bases not matched to a gene: 2. CDR1 is MDHEN, CDR2 SYDVKM, per germline. As DNA, the CDR3 is TGTGCCAGCAGATTAGCGGGATCCTACAATGAGCAGTTCTTC. As protein: CASRLAGSYNEQFF.